The 28 T cell receptor beta chains listed next were all sequenced from one sample in a study of T-cell memory formation after mild COVID-19. TCRdb analysed the 5' RACE reads with MiXCR anew, one entry per CDR3 protein. Here the sample spans over 400,000 distinct CDR3 sequences, around a quarter being singletons. The sequenced sample was PBMCs or a T cell subset sorted from them (not recorded which). Source of these receptors: an adult woman who had mild COVID-19 (a few samples of this study predate the infection). Cell type and time point are not known.

This clonotype was recorded a few times. The chain joins TRBV12-3 or TRBV12-4 to TRBJ2-7, with TRBD2 identical over 7 bases. The V segment lost 1 base and the J segment 6 bases; nucleotides outside the gene matches: 9. This CDR3 region has 15 residues. The CDR3, as DNA: TGTGCCAGCAGTTTAGGGGCTCTAGCGGCATTCGAGCAGTACTTC. Its protein is CASSLGALAAFEQYF.

DNA for the CDR3: TGTGCCAGTAGCCTTGACAGGGGGCGACATGAAGGCTACACCTTC. Translating gives CASSLDRGRHEGYTF. The chain joins TRBV19 to TRBJ1-2; TRBD1 matches 10 bases. The CDR3 is 15 residues long. Per the germline V gene, CDR1 is LNHDA and CDR2 is SQIVND (reference sequence). V shed 6 bases and J 8 bases; nucleotides not matched to a gene: 12.

This clonotype was seen more than once but under ten times. V gene TRBV12-3 or TRBV12-4 combines with J gene TRBJ1-5, with unresolved D. This CDR3 spans 14 amino acids. V gave up 1 base and J gave up 4 bases, with 8 bases separating them. The CDR3 coding sequence is TGTGCCAGCAGTTTAGATTCCAAAAATCAGCCCCAGCATTTT. This encodes CASSLDSKNQPQHF.

The rearrangement joins TRBV6-1 to TRBJ1-6, with D perhaps TRBD1 (6 bases). CDR1 and CDR2 from the germline V gene are MNHNS and SASEGT. There are 13 residues in the CDR3. V dropped 7 bases and J dropped 16 bases, with 20 bases sitting between them. CDR3 DNA sequence: TGTGCCAGCATTCAGACCCCCGGGACAAAACTCCACTTT. Its protein product is CASIQTPGTKLHF.

This clonotype came up a few times. The V gene is TRBV7-3, the J gene TRBJ2-1, with D possibly matching TRBD2 (5 bases). This CDR3 spans 13 amino acids. Trimming pared 2 bases from V and 9 bases from J, leaving 11 bases between. The V gene's germline CDR1 is SGHTA and CDR2 FQGTGA. The CDR3, as DNA: TGTGCCAGCAGCTTAGGAGCGGCGGGTGAGCAGTTCTTC. This codes for CASSLGAAGEQFF.

The genes are TRBV25-1 and TRBJ1-1; 10 bases are shared with TRBD1. Germline trimming cut 4 bases from V and 1 base from J; bases unmatched to any gene: 3. From germline, CDR1 is MGHDK and CDR2 SYGVNS. This CDR3 is built from 15 residues. Here the CDR3 DNA reads TGTGCCAGCAGTGGGAGGACAGGGGGGAACACTGAAGCTTTCTTT. This encodes CASSGRTGGNTEAFF.

The V gene is TRBV7-9, the J gene TRBJ1-4; the D gene is possibly TRBD1 (6 bases). Per the germline V gene, CDR1 is SEHNR and CDR2 is FQNEAQ (reference sequence). The CDR3 runs to 15 residues. V was shortened by 1 base and J by 2 bases, with 8 bases between the two germline ends. CDR3: CASSLDRETNEKLFF. The CDR3 nucleotides read TGTGCCAGCAGCTTAGACAGGGAGACTAATGAAAAACTGTTTTTT.

This clonotype was detected only once. The chain couples TRBV2 to TRBJ1-4, with D possibly being TRBD1 (6 bases). V was shortened by 7 bases and J by 8 bases, with 20 bases between the two germline ends. The CDR3 is 15 amino acids. From germline, CDR1 is SNHLY and CDR2 FYNNEI. The CDR3, as DNA: TGTGCCAGCAACCCCCAGGGGCAGGCCAGGGAAAAACTGTTTTTT. Translation gives CASNPQGQAREKLFF.

The chain carries TRBV7-9 and TRBJ1-1; no clear D gene. Germline V gene sequence: CDR1 SEHNR, CDR2 FQNEAQ (reference sequence). The CDR3 totals 14 residues. Trimming removed 3 bases from V and 3 bases from J, with 11 bases in between. The CDR3 DNA follows: TGTGCCAGCAGCTTTGAGTGGGAGGACACTGAAGCTTTCTTT. Its translation: CASSFEWEDTEAFF.

The gene calls are TRBV4-2 and TRBJ2-5; TRBD2 matches at 9 bases. Germline V lookup: CDR1 LGHNA, CDR2 YNFKEQ. The CDR3 contains 15 residues. The J segment lost 5 bases and the V segment lost 7 bases, leaving 11 bases of the junction unmatched. CDR3 nucleotide sequence: TGTGCCAGCACCGCAGTAGCGGGAGAGTGGGAGACCCAGTACTTC. As protein: CASTAVAGEWETQYF.

There are a few counts of this clonotype. The chain has TRBV3-1 and TRBJ1-1; no reliable D call. Germline lookup yields CDR1 LGHDT and CDR2 YNNKEL (reference sequence). The V end lost 4 bases, the J end lost 0 bases, and 12 bases lay between the germline ends. CDR3 length equals 15 residues. The CDR3 sequence is CASSRAGRVNTEAFF. The CDR3 DNA sequence: TGTGCCAGCAGCCGGGCGGGCCGAGTGAACACTGAAGCTTTCTTT.

The chain combines TRBV7-6 with TRBJ2-2; D may be TRBD1 (6 bases). This CDR3 has 16 amino acids. Germline assignment: CDR1 SGHVS and CDR2 FNYEAQ. The V gene lost 1 base and the J gene lost 2 bases, with 11 bases spanning the gap. DNA of the CDR3: TGTGCCAGCAGCTTAGGACAGGAGGTTAACACCGGGGAGCTGTTTTTT. Protein sequence: CASSLGQEVNTGELFF.

This chain connects TRBV18 to TRBJ2-2; the D gene is possibly TRBD2 (5 bases). From germline, CDR1 is KGHSH and CDR2 LQKENI. V shed 0 bases and J shed 0 bases, with 8 bases lying between them. The CDR3 has 16 residues. CDR3 DNA sequence: TGTGCCAGCTCACCACCCGGGATAACGAACACCGGGGAGCTGTTTTTT. Its translation: CASSPPGITNTGELFF.

This clonotype turned up a few times. V and J are TRBV7-3 and TRBJ2-6; D remains ambiguous. The CDR3 extends over 13 amino acids. CDR1 and CDR2 from the germline V gene are SGHTA and FQGTGA. The ends were cut back, 1 base at V and 3 bases at J, with 1 base in the middle. The DNA of the CDR3 is TGTGCCAGCAGCTTAATTGGGGCCAACGTCCTGACTTTC. Its protein product is CASSLIGANVLTF.

This clonotype showed up many times. The chain uses TRBV6-5 and TRBJ2-1; 7 bases are shared with TRBD1. This CDR3 is built from 17 residues. Germline V gene lookup returns CDR1 MNHEY and CDR2 SVGAGI. Germline trimming cut 0 bases from V and 0 bases from J; bases unmatched to any gene: 5. The CDR3 sequence: CASSYSGTARSYNEQFF. The CDR3 coding sequence is TGTGCCAGCAGTTACTCAGGGACAGCCCGCTCCTACAATGAGCAGTTCTTC.

The V gene is TRBV12-3 or TRBV12-4, the J gene TRBJ1-2; a possible D gene is TRBD1 (6 bases). The V end was cut by 6 bases, the J end by 6 bases, with 14 bases between. The length of the CDR3 is 13 residues. The CDR3, as DNA: TGTGCCAGCAGCTCTGTTAGGACAGATGGCTACACCTTC. It is translated as CASSSVRTDGYTF.

This clonotype was detected a few times. V gene TRBV15 combines with J gene TRBJ2-3, with 10 bases matching TRBD1. V trimming: 0 bases; J trimming: 5 bases; junction bases outside the gene matches: 8. Germline CDR1 LNHNV, CDR2 YYDKDF (reference sequence). The CDR3 runs 17 residues. This CDR3 reads CATSRDWGQGSRDTQYF. As DNA, the CDR3 is TGTGCCACCAGCAGAGATTGGGGACAGGGGAGTCGAGATACGCAGTATTTT.

The chain carries TRBV28 and TRBJ1-2; 11 bases align to TRBD1. CDR1 is MDHEN and CDR2 is SYDVKM in the germline V gene. Trimming at V came to 6 bases and at J to 2 bases, leaving 5 bases not matched to a gene. The CDR3 covers 15 residues. The chain's CDR3 is CASRYRDRGNYGYTF. CDR3 coding DNA: TGTGCCAGCAGATATCGGGACAGGGGGAACTATGGCTACACCTTC.

The rearrangement joins TRBV29-1 to TRBJ2-2; tentatively, D is TRBD2 (6 bases). The V and J ends lost 3 bases and 1 base respectively, with 6 bases between them. This CDR3 contains 13 residues. Germline CDR1 SQVTM, CDR2 ANQGSEA. Here the CDR3 reads CSVEEGNTGELFF. DNA for the CDR3: TGCAGCGTTGAGGAGGGGAACACCGGGGAGCTGTTTTTT.

This clonotype was detected a few times. This sequence joins TRBV18 and TRBJ2-5; a weak D match, TRBD1 (5 bases). The CDR3 runs to 15 residues. Trimming took off 3 bases at V and 5 bases at J, with 16 bases between the two ends. The germline V gene encodes CDR1 KGHSH and CDR2 LQKENI. The CDR3 reads CASSPTPGPDETQYF. CDR3 nucleotide sequence: TGTGCCAGCTCACCTACTCCAGGGCCAGACGAGACCCAGTACTTC.

In DNA form, the CDR3 reads TGCAGCGTTGCCATTTTGCCTCTAGCGGGAGGCTACGAGCAGTACTTC. Translation gives CSVAILPLAGGYEQYF. The chain combines TRBV29-1 with TRBJ2-7; 11 bases fit TRBD2. J gave up 3 bases and V 4 bases, and 11 bases lay outside the gene matches. Germline loops: CDR1 SQVTM, CDR2 ANQGSEA. CDR3 length: 16 residues.

The V and J genes are TRBV7-2 and TRBJ1-1; D is perhaps TRBD1 (5 bases). Looked up from germline, CDR1 is SGHTA and CDR2 is FQGNSA. V gave up 8 bases and J gave up 1 base, with 17 bases separating them. This CDR3 contains 15 residues. CDR3 in DNA: TGTGCCAGCCGCCCGGAGGGGCTTGCGAACACTGAAGCTTTCTTT. The encoded protein is CASRPEGLANTEAFF. Filled out from reference TRBV7-2 and TRBJ1-1, the complete variable domain reads GAGVSQSPSNKVTEKGKDVELRCDPISGHTALYWYRQSLGQGLEFLIYFQGNSAPDKSGLPSDRFSAERTGGSVSTLTIQRTQQEDSAVYLCASRPEGLANTEAFFGQGTRLTVV.

This clonotype appeared a few times. The genes are TRBV29-1 and TRBJ2-5; D is unclear. This CDR3 comprises 11 residues. Trimming removed 2 bases from V and 4 bases from J, with 5 bases in between. In germline, CDR1 is SQVTM, CDR2 ANQGSEA. CDR3 nucleotides: TGCAGCGTTGAAACTGGAGAGACCCAGTACTTC. Protein: CSVETGETQYF.

This clonotype was picked up a small number of times. This rearrangement joins TRBV30 to TRBJ2-5; 7 bases match TRBD2. Germline V gene sequence: CDR1 GTSNPN, CDR2 SVGIG (reference sequence). Trimming took 2 bases from V and 5 from J; bases not matched to a gene: 5. The CDR3 loop spans 13 amino acids. DNA of the CDR3: TGTGCCTGGAGTTCAGGGAGGGAGGAGACCCAGTACTTC. Translation: CAWSSGREETQYF.

This clonotype turned up a few times. As DNA, the CDR3 is TGTGCCAGCAGCGGCCGCGGGGGGGCCCAAGAGACCCAGTACTTC. The encoded protein is CASSGRGGAQETQYF. This chain connects TRBV7-2 to TRBJ2-5; 9 positions agree with TRBD2. CDR1 and CDR2 (germline): SGHTA, FQGNSA. Unmatched junction bases numbered 5, after V lost 5 bases and J lost 1 base. The CDR3 is 15 residues long.

The chain uses TRBV12-3 or TRBV12-4 and TRBJ2-3; 16 bases agree with TRBD2. The V and J ends lost 4 bases and 4 bases, in that order; junction bases with no gene match: 11. This CDR3 is 19 amino acids long. CDR3 DNA sequence: TGTGCCAGCAGTTCCGGGACTAGCGGGGGGGCCGATGGCCCAGATACGCAGTATTTT. Amino acids: CASSSGTSGGADGPDTQYF.

The rearrangement uses TRBV20-1 and TRBJ1-5; TRBD1 might be the D (6 bases). CDR3 length: 16 residues. Germline V CDR1 and CDR2: DFQATT, SNEGSKA (reference sequence). V was trimmed by 5 bases and J by 3 bases, leaving 20 bases between them. The CDR3 nucleotides are TGCAGTGCTCTCCTACTGTCCAGGGGCCACAATCAGCCCCAGCATTTT. Translating it yields CSALLLSRGHNQPQHF.

This clonotype has more than one count but fewer than ten. The CDR3: CASSYLAWEQFF. The CDR3 bases are TGTGCCAGCAGTTACCTAGCTTGGGAGCAGTTCTTC. The chain links TRBV12-3 or TRBV12-4 to TRBJ2-1, with D tentatively TRBD2 (5 bases). The CDR3 loop spans 12 amino acids. Deletions cut 4 bases from V and 10 bases from J, with 11 bases between.